These 31 T cell receptor beta chains originate from one sample sequenced in a study of cytomegalovirus exposure and HLA in healthy donors (dated by TCRdb to 2016 to 2017). Library construction relied on the immunoSEQ multiplex PCR assay. A mixture of 60 forward primers for TCR Vbeta segments and 13 reverse primers for TCR Jbeta segments was used in the multiplex PCR. TCRdb took over this immuneACCESS table, retaining in-frame rearrangements with V and J assigned. Such tables are incomplete; in checked studies, under half of the missing clones stem from an unresolved V gene, and the remainder is unexplained. The sample profile shows about 140,000 clones; 73% of them were found once. 1% to 1.5% of the sample rests with the top ten. Sequencing input: PBMCs. These receptors were collected from a middle-aged woman in good health and CMV-seronegative.

CDR3 nucleotide sequence: TGTGCCAGTAGTATCGGGACAGGGAAAATCTACGAGCAGTACTTC. Encoded protein: CASSIGTGKIYEQYF. The chain combines TRBV19 with TRBJ2-7, with 9 nucleotides matching TRBD1. V lost 3 bases to trimming and J lost 3 bases; unmatched junction nucleotides: 6. CDR3 length: 15 residues. Germline V CDR1 and CDR2: LNHDA, SQIVND (reference sequence). The full variable domain, completed using reference TRBV19 and TRBJ2-7, is DGGITQSPKYLFRKEGQNVTLSCEQNLNHDAMYWYRQDPGQGLRLIYYSQIVNDFQKGDIAEGYSVSREKKESFPLTVTSAQKNPTAFYLCASSIGTGKIYEQYFGPGTRLTVT.

Turning to this clone: Germline is not matched at one junction end, which may reflect a read error. The rearrangement joins TRBV7-7 to TRBJ2-3; 10 positions agree with TRBD1. CDR1 and CDR2 (germline): SSHAT, FNYEAQ (reference sequence). CDR3 length: 15 residues. CDR3 residues: CASSFGTGVTDTQYF. CDR3 DNA sequence: TGTGCTAGCAGCTTTGGGACAGGGGTAACAGATACGCAGTATTTT.

This clone was counted a few times. V usage is TRBV5-6 and J usage is TRBJ2-7; 7 bases map to TRBD1. The germline gives CDR1 SGHDT, CDR2 YYEEEE. J gave up 4 bases and V 2 bases, and 12 bases lay outside the gene matches. The CDR3 contains 16 residues. CDR3 loop: CASSFRGPRQGYEQYV. The CDR3 DNA reads TGTGCCAGCAGCTTCAGGGGCCCGAGACAGGGTTACGAGCAGTACGTC.

V and J are TRBV5-1 and TRBJ1-3, with D possibly being TRBD1 (6 bases). CDR3 size: 18 residues. V was clipped by 0 bases and J by 4 bases, with 20 bases between them. Germline V gene data show CDR1 as SGHRS and CDR2 as YFSETQ. The CDR3 DNA sequence: TGCGCCAGCAGCTTGGGCAGTAGGGGACACTCTCTGGGAAACACCATATATTTT. Translation gives CASSLGSRGHSLGNTIYF. The full variable domain, completed using reference TRBV5-1 and TRBJ1-3, is KAGVTQTPRYLIKTRGQQVTLSCSPISGHRSVSWYQQTPGQGLQFLFEYFSETQRNKGNFPGRFSGRQFSNSRSEMNVSTLELGDSALYLCASSLGSRGHSLGNTIYFGEGSWLTVV.

The chain uses TRBV15 and TRBJ2-5; tentative D call: TRBD1 (6 bases). V lost 1 base and J lost 4, with 13 bases in between. In germline, CDR1 is LNHNV, CDR2 YYDKDF (reference sequence). CDR3 length: 15 amino acids. CDR3 loop: CATSRAPGERETQYF. The CDR3 DNA reads as TGTGCCACCAGCAGAGCCCCAGGGGAAAGAGAGACCCAGTACTTC. Full variable domain (rest looked up from reference TRBV15 and TRBJ2-5): DAMVIQNPRYQVTQFGKPVTLSCSQTLNHNVMYWYQQKSSQAPKLLFHYYDKDFNNEADTPDNFQSRRPNTSFCFLDIRSPGLGDTAMYLCATSRAPGERETQYFGPGTRLLVL.

The V call is TRBV28, the J call TRBJ2-1; D is ambiguous. Germline lookup yields CDR1 MDHEN and CDR2 SYDVKM. V was pared by 4 bases and J by 6 bases, with 4 bases between. The length of the CDR3 is 11 residues. The CDR3 protein is CASSSSNEQFF. The CDR3 DNA sequence: TGTGCCAGCAGTTCTAGCAATGAGCAGTTCTTC.

The rearrangement uses TRBV4-3 and TRBJ2-2; D is unresolved. The ends were cut back, 0 bases at V and 2 bases at J, with 10 bases in the middle. CDR3 size: 16 residues. Germline V gene sequence: CDR1 LGHNA, CDR2 YSLEER. The CDR3 DNA reads as TGCGCCAGCAGCCAAGAGGAGAAGGTTAACACCGGGGAGCTGTTTTTT. Translated, it gives CASSQEEKVNTGELFF.

This clone showed up just once. The sample contains more than one DNA sequence encoding this CDR3. The J gene is TRBJ2-7, the V gene TRBV15; tentatively, D is TRBD2 (7 bases). V was shortened by 0 bases and J by 5 bases, with 14 bases between the two germline ends. This CDR3 region has 15 residues. Germline values: CDR1 LNHNV, CDR2 YYDKDF (reference sequence). CDR3 coding DNA: TGTGCCACCAGCAGAGATGGGGGGGGGCGGAACGAGCAGTACGTC. The encoded protein is CATSRDGGGRNEQYV.

CDR3 protein: CASSLAGRTDTQYF. The CDR3 bases are TGTGCCAGCAGCTTAGCGGGTCGCACAGATACGCAGTATTTT. The V and J genes are TRBV11-2 and TRBJ2-3; D unclear. This CDR3 has 14 residues. Between the trimmed V and J ends, which lost 1 base and 1 base, there was a span of 6 bases. Germline V lookup: CDR1 SGHAT, CDR2 FQNNGV.

The sample holds a few counts of this clone. The chain is built from TRBV4-2 and TRBJ2-7; possibly TRBD2 for D (5 bases). The CDR3 length is 15 residues. With 5 bases removed from V and 3 bases from J, the gap between germline ends came to 17 bases. Per germline, CDR1 LGHNA and CDR2 YNFKEQ. CDR3 bases: TGTGCCAGCAGCATAACGGCGGAACTAGGCTACGAGCAGTACGTC. Its translation: CASSITAELGYEQYV.

V and J are TRBV6-1 and TRBJ1-2, with TRBD1 identical over 7 bases. V shed 2 bases, J shed 6 bases, and the junction held 6 bases outside the gene matches. Germline assignment: CDR1 MNHNS and CDR2 SASEGT. The CDR3 has 14 residues. CDR3 sequence (DNA): TGTGCCAGCAGTGAAATAGACAGGGTCAATGGCTACACCTTC. The encoded protein is CASSEIDRVNGYTF.

This clone was seen a few times. The V and J genes are TRBV4-1 and TRBJ1-1; D not resolved. Per germline, CDR1 MGHRA and CDR2 YSYEKL. Trimming stripped 1 base from V and 0 bases from J, with 12 bases between. The CDR3 is made up of 16 amino acids. In DNA, the CDR3 is TGCGCCAGCAGCCAAGGACGGGGAGCGATGAACACTGAAGCTTTCTTT. Translating gives CASSQGRGAMNTEAFF.

V is TRBV4-3 and J is TRBJ2-1, with TRBD2 matching over 7 bases. CDR3 length: 14 amino acids. Germline V gene data show CDR1 as LGHNA and CDR2 as YSLEER. V was clipped by 1 base and J by 10 bases; unmatched bases: 7. This chain's CDR3 is CASSQGDYGGEQFF. The CDR3, as DNA: TGCGCCAGCAGCCAAGGGGACTACGGGGGGGAGCAGTTCTTC.

The CDR3 coding sequence is TGTGCCAGCGATGTTTCAGGGAAGAACACTGAAGCTTTCTTT. Translated: CASDVSGKNTEAFF. This chain uses TRBV6-6 with TRBJ1-1; D might be TRBD1 (5 bases). The ends were cut back, 8 bases at V and 1 base at J, with 14 bases in the middle. The CDR3 has 14 residues. Germline-derived CDR1 and CDR2 are MNHNY and SVGAGI (reference sequence).

The V gene is TRBV4-1, the J gene TRBJ2-1, with a possible D match to TRBD1 (5 bases). CDR1 is MGHRA and CDR2 is YSYEKL in the germline V gene. Trimming cost V 0 bases and J 6 bases, with 9 bases left between them. This CDR3 contains 14 residues. CDR3 sequence: CASSQDDSFNEQFF. As DNA, the CDR3 is TGCGCCAGCAGCCAAGATGACAGCTTCAATGAGCAGTTCTTC.

This clone has just one count. This chain's CDR3 is CASSPGTHNEQFF. CDR3 sequence (DNA): TGTGCCAGCAGCCCAGGGACTCACAATGAGCAGTTCTTC. The V call is TRBV9, the J call TRBJ2-1; D is possibly TRBD2 (6 bases). Germline V lookup: CDR1 SGDLS, CDR2 YYNGEE. V lost 4 bases and J lost 5, with 10 bases in between. This CDR3 has 13 amino acids.

This chain joins TRBV9 and TRBJ1-1; 7 bases fit TRBD1. This CDR3 spans 15 amino acids. V was clipped by 3 bases and J by 1 base; unmatched bases: 6. Germline V gene lookup returns CDR1 SGDLS and CDR2 YYNGEE. The CDR3 nucleotides read TGTGCCAGCAGCGAAAGGACAGGAGCGAACACTGAAGCTTTCTTT. It translates to CASSERTGANTEAFF.

This clone occurred a few times. V is TRBV7-9 and J is TRBJ1-2; 7 nucleotides match TRBD1. In germline, CDR1 is SEHNR, CDR2 FQNEAQ (reference sequence). The length of the CDR3 is 17 residues. J gave up 2 bases and V 1 base, and 10 bases lay outside the gene matches. DNA for the CDR3: TGTGCCAGCAGCTTAGAATACATACAGGGGAGAAACTATGGCTACACCTTC. Residues: CASSLEYIQGRNYGYTF.

The sample holds one count of this clone. The genes are TRBV5-4 and TRBJ2-7, with 7 bases identical to TRBD1. Germline CDR1 SGHNT, CDR2 YYREEE (reference sequence). This CDR3 is built from 14 residues. V gave up 0 bases and J gave up 2 bases; unmatched junction bases: 2. CDR3 protein: CASSLAGTAYEQYV. CDR3 sequence (DNA): TGTGCCAGCAGCTTGGCCGGGACAGCCTACGAGCAGTACGTC.

The V call is TRBV19, the J call TRBJ1-1, with a possible D match to TRBD1 (5 bases). Germline CDR1 and CDR2: LNHDA and SQIVND (reference sequence). V dropped 5 bases and J dropped 3 bases, with 16 bases sitting between them. CDR3 length: 15 amino acids. CDR3 nucleotide sequence: TGTGCCAGTAGTGTTCCAGGGATGGCAGACACTGAAGCTTTCTTT. Residues: CASSVPGMADTEAFF.

Only a few counts were recorded for this clone. Distinct nucleotide sequences in the sample also encode this CDR3. The CDR3 DNA is TGCGCCAGCAGCCAAACAGGGCGAGAGACCCAGTACTTC. This codes for CASSQTGRETQYF. V usage is TRBV4-3 and J usage is TRBJ2-5, with D perhaps matching TRBD1 (6 bases). The CDR3 contains 13 residues. V lost 2 bases and J 4 bases, leaving 8 bases between the germline ends. Germline V gives CDR1 LGHNA, CDR2 YSLEER.

This clone has a handful of counts. The V and J genes are TRBV19 and TRBJ2-7; 7 bases are a match to TRBD1. The CDR3 runs 15 residues. Germline loops: CDR1 LNHDA, CDR2 SQIVND (reference sequence). The V segment lost 4 bases and the J segment 0 bases; nucleotides outside the gene matches: 6. CDR3: CASSTDRDYSYEQYF. The CDR3 DNA reads TGTGCCAGTAGTACAGACAGGGATTACTCCTACGAGCAGTACTTC.

This clone was seen only a few times. This chain joins TRBV7-9 and TRBJ1-1; the D is unclear. The CDR3 consists of 13 residues. The germline V gene encodes CDR1 SEHNR and CDR2 FQNEAQ (reference sequence). The germline V and J ends were trimmed by 4 bases and 3 bases, with 9 bases remaining between them. The CDR3 DNA reads TGTGCCAGCAGCTATCGGGGATACACTGAAGCTTTCTTT. It is translated as CASSYRGYTEAFF.

The V call is TRBV29-1, the J call TRBJ1-2, with a weak D call TRBD1 (6 bases). Per germline, CDR1 SQVTM and CDR2 ANQGSEA. Deletions cut 4 bases from V and 5 bases from J, with 14 bases between. This CDR3 region has 13 residues. The CDR3 nucleotides read TGCAGCGTTGCCCCCGGGACATTTTATGGCTACACCTTC. Its protein product is CSVAPGTFYGYTF. The variable domain in full, completed from reference TRBV29-1 and TRBJ1-2, reads SAVISQKPSRDICQRGTSLTIQCQVDSQVTMMFWYRQQPGQSLTLIATANQGSEATYESGFVIDKFPISRPNLTFSTLTVSNMSPEDSSIYLCSVAPGTFYGYTFGSGTRLTVV.

V gene TRBV12-5 combines with J gene TRBJ1-3, with a weak D call TRBD1 (5 bases). The V and J ends lost 2 bases and 0 bases respectively, with 17 bases between them. CDR1 is LGHNT, CDR2 FRNRAP, per germline. The CDR3 has 18 amino acids. In DNA, the CDR3 is TGTGCTAGTGGTTTGCGATGGGGCCAGGCTTTCTCTGGAAACACCATATATTTT. Translating it yields CASGLRWGQAFSGNTIYF.

This clone was seen a few times. This chain connects TRBV5-6 to TRBJ1-2; D unresolved. The V end was cut by 0 bases, the J end by 4 bases, with 16 bases between. This CDR3 is 16 amino acids long. The germline V gene encodes CDR1 SGHDT and CDR2 YYEEEE. The CDR3 bases are TGTGCCAGCAGCTTGGAAGGGAGCAAATGGGTCTATGGCTACACCTTC. Its protein product is CASSLEGSKWVYGYTF.

The DNA for the CDR3 is TGTGCCAGCAGCTGGGGGACAGGGGAATGGTATGGCTACACCTTC. Translation: CASSWGTGEWYGYTF. The rearrangement uses TRBV7-9 and TRBJ1-2, with 10 bases fitting TRBD1. The V gene end was trimmed by 4 bases and the J gene end by 5 bases; junction bases not matched to a gene: 7. Germline assignment: CDR1 SEHNR and CDR2 FQNEAQ (reference sequence). This CDR3 region has 15 residues.

This clone was detected only once. The genes are TRBV10-3 and TRBJ1-5; D perhaps matches TRBD1 (5 bases). Germline CDR1 reads ENHRY; CDR2 reads SYGVKD. CDR3 length: 17 residues. V lost 1 base to trimming and J lost 3 bases, with 16 bases between them. This chain's CDR3 is CAISEFETANDNQPQHF. CDR3 nucleotide sequence: TGTGCCATCAGTGAGTTCGAGACAGCTAATGACAATCAGCCCCAGCATTTT.

The rearrangement joins TRBV28 to TRBJ2-5, with 8 positions matching TRBD1. Germline CDR1 MDHEN, CDR2 SYDVKM. This CDR3 is built from 16 residues. The ends lost 5 bases at V and 0 bases at J; junction bases unmatched: 8. CDR3 DNA sequence: TGTGCCAGCAGTCCGAGACAGGGGAACTACCAAGAGACCCAGTACTTC. Translating gives CASSPRQGNYQETQYF.

This rearrangement joins TRBV2 to TRBJ2-6; 8 bases agree with TRBD1. Germline-derived CDR1 and CDR2 are SNHLY and FYNNEI. V was clipped by 4 bases and J by 3 bases; unmatched bases: 2. The CDR3 consists of 15 residues. The CDR3 protein is CASSGTGYGANVLTF. In nucleotides, the CDR3 is TGTGCCAGCAGTGGGACAGGGTATGGGGCCAACGTCCTGACTTTC.

The J gene is TRBJ1-1, the V gene TRBV7-2; the match to TRBD1 covers 8 bases. The V gene end was trimmed by 1 base and the J gene end by 1 base; junction bases not matched to a gene: 2. CDR3 length: 15 residues. From germline, CDR1 is SGHTA and CDR2 FQGNSA. The CDR3 nucleotides read TGTGCCAGCAGCTTAGGGGACAGGAGGAACACTGAAGCTTTCTTT. This encodes CASSLGDRRNTEAFF.